This T cell receptor (beta chain) was sequenced for a study of T cells in Graves' hyperthyroidism and ophthalmopathy. The CDR3 has 16 residues. Germline V gene lookup returns CDR1 LNHDA and CDR2 SQIVND (reference sequence). V was trimmed by 3 bases and J by 0 bases, leaving 14 bases between them. Authors of the study amplified TCR beta CDR3 regions from RNA transcripts. Researchers ran a first-round RT-PCR on the TCR CDR3 using the HTBI primer set. In TCRdb, the multiplex PCR reads were re-called with MiXCR into one record per CDR3 protein. The table records under 250,000 distinct CDR3 sequences, roughly a sixth of them present only once.

The rearrangement links TRBV19 to TRBJ1-1; tentative D call: TRBD1 (6 bases). The sample comprised blood. This TCR was recovered from a woman aged 45 to 65 with Graves' hyperthyroidism. The CDR3 DNA reads as TGTGCCAGTAGTATTGGGGCAGGGGATATGAACACTGAAGCTTTCTTT. The encoded protein is CASSIGAGDMNTEAFF.